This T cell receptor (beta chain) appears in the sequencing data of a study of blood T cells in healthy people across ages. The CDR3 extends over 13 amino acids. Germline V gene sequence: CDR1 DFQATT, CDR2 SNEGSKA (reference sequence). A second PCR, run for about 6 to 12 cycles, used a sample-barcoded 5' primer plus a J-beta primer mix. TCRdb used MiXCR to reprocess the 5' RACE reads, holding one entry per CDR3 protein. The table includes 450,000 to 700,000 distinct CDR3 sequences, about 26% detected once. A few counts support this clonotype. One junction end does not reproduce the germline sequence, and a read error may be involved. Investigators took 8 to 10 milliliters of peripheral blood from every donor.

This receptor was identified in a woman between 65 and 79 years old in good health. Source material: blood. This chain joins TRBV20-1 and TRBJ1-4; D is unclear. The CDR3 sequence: CSARDRLGHHPSF. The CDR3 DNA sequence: TGCAGTGCTAGAGATCGGCTTGGCCATCACCCCTCATTT.